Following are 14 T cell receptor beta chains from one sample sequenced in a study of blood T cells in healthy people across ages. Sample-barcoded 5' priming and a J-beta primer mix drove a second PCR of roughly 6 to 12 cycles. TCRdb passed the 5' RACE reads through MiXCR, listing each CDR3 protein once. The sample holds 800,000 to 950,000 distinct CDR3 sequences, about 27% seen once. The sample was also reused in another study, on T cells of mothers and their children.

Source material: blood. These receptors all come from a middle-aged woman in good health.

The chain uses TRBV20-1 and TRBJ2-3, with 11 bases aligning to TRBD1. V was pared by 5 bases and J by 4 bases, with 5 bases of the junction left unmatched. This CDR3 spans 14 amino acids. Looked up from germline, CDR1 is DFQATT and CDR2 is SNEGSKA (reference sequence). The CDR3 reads CSAPGQGASDTQYF. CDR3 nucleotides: TGCAGTGCTCCCGGACAGGGGGCGTCAGATACGCAGTATTTT.

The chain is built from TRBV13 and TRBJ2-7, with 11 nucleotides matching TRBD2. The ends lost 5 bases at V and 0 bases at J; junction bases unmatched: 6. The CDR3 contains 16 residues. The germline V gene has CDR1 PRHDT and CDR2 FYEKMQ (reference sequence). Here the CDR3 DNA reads TGTGCCAGCAGCCGAAGACTAGCGGGGTTCTCCTACGAGCAGTACTTC. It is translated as CASSRRLAGFSYEQYF.

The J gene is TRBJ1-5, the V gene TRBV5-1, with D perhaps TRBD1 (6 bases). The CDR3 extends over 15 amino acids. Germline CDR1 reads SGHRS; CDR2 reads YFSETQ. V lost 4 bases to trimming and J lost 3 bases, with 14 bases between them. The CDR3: CASSLRPGANQPQHF. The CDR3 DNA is TGCGCCAGCAGCCTCCGCCCAGGGGCCAATCAGCCCCAGCATTTT.

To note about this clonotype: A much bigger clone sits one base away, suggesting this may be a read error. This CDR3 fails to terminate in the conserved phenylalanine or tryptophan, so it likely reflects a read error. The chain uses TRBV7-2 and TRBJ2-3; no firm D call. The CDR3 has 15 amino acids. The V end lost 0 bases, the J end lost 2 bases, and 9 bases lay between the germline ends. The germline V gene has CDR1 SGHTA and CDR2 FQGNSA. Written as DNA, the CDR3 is TGTGCCAGCAGCTTAGCTAGCAGGACCACAGATACGCAGTATTGT. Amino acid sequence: CASSLASRTTDTQYC.

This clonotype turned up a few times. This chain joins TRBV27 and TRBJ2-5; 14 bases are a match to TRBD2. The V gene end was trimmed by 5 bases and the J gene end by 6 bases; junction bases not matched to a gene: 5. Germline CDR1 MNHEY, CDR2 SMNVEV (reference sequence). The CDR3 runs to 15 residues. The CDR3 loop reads CASSPRTSGGQTQYF. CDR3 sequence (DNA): TGTGCCAGCAGTCCCCGGACTAGCGGGGGGCAGACCCAGTACTTC.

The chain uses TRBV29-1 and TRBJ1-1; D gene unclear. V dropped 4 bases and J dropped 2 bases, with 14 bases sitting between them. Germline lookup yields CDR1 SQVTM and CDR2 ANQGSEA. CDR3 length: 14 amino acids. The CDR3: CSVGVLVSNTEAFF. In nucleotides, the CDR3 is TGCAGCGTTGGGGTTCTCGTCTCCAACACTGAAGCTTTCTTT.

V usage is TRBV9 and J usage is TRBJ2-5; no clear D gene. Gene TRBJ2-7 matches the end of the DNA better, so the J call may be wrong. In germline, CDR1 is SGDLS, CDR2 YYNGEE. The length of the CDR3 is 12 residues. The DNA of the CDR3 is TGTGCCAGCACAACAGCTGTCTACGAGCAGTACTTC. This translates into CASTTAVYEQYF.

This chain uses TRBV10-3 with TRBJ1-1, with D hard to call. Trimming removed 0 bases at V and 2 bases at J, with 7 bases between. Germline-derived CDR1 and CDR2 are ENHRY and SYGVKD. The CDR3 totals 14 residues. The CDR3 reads CAISESQSNTEAFF. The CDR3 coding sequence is TGTGCCATCAGTGAGTCGCAGAGTAACACTGAAGCTTTCTTT.

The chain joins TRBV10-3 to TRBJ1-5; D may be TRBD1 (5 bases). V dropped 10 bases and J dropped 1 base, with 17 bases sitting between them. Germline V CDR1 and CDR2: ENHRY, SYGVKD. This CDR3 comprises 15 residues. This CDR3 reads CASGQGDLSNQPQHF. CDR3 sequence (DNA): TGTGCCAGCGGCCAGGGAGACTTGAGCAATCAGCCCCAGCATTTT.

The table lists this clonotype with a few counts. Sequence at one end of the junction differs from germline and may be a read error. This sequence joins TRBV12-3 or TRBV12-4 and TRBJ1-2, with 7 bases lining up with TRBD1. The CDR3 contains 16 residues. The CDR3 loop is CVSSTTPGQTNYGYTF. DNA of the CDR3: TGTGTCAGCAGTACGACCCCGGGACAGACTAACTATGGCTACACCTTC.

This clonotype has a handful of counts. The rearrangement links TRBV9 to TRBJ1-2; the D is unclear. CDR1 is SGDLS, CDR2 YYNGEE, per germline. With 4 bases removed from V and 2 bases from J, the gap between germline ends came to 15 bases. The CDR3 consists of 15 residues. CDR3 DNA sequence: TGTGCCAGCAGCCTTTCCCCCACAGAAAACTATGGCTACACCTTC. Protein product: CASSLSPTENYGYTF.

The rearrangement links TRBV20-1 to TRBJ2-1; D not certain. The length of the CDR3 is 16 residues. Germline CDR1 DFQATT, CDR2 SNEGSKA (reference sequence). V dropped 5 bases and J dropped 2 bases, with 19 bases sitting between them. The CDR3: CSASDPQGSPYNEQFF. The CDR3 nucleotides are TGCAGTGCTTCGGACCCACAAGGGTCCCCCTACAATGAGCAGTTCTTC.

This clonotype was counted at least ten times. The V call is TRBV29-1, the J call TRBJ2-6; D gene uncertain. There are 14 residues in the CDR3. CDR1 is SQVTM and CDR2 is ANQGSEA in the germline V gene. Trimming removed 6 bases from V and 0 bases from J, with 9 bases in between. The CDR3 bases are TGCAGCGTCGGCGGCTACTCTGGGGCCAACGTCCTGACTTTC. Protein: CSVGGYSGANVLTF.

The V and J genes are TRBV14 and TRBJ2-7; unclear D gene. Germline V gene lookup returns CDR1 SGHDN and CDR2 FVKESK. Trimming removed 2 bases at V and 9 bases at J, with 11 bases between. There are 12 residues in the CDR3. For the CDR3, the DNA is TGTGCCAGCAGCCAAAACCCACAGACGCAGTACTTC. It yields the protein CASSQNPQTQYF.